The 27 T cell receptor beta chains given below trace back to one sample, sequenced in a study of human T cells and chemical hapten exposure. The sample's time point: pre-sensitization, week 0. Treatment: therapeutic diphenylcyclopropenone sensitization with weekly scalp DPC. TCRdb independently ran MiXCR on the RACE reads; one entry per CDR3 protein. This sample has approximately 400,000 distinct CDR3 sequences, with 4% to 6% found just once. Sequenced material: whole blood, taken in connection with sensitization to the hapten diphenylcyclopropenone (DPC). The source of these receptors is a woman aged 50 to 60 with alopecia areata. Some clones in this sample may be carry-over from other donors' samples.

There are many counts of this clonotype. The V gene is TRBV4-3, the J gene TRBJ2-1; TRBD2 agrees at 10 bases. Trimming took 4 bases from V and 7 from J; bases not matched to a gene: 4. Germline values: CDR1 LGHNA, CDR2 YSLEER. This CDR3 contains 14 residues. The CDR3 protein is CASSLGLASNEQFF. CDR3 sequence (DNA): TGCGCCAGCAGCCTGGGACTAGCGAGTAATGAGCAGTTCTTC.

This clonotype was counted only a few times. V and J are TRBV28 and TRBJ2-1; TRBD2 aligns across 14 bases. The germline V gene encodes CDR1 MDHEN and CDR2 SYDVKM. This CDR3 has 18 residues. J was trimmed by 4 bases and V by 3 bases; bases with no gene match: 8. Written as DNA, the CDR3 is TGTGCCAGCAGTTTCAGAGCGGGACTAGCGGGGGATTACAATGAGCAGTTCTTC. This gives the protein CASSFRAGLAGDYNEQFF.

The CDR3 region has the DNA TGTGCCAGCAGCCTAGGGCAATGGAACACTGAAGCTTTCTTT. Its translation: CASSLGQWNTEAFF. This sequence joins TRBV28 and TRBJ1-1; unclear D gene. CDR3 length equals 14 residues. V was shortened by 6 bases and J by 1 base, with 12 bases between the two germline ends. Germline CDR1 and CDR2: MDHEN and SYDVKM.

DNA for the CDR3: TGTGCCAGCAGTACGGACAGGGGCGGGGGAGCTTTCTTT. This translates into CASSTDRGGGAFF. The chain is built from TRBV6-1 and TRBJ1-1; 9 positions agree with TRBD1. J gave up 10 bases and V 5 bases, and 8 bases lay outside the gene matches. Germline V gene sequence: CDR1 MNHNS, CDR2 SASEGT. This CDR3 is built from 13 residues.

The CDR3 spells CASSLDPWRGAQYF. CDR3 bases: TGTGCCAGCAGTTTAGACCCCTGGCGAGGAGCCCAGTACTTC. The chain employs TRBV12-3 or TRBV12-4 and TRBJ2-5; D is undetermined. This CDR3 is built from 14 residues. Trimming cost V 1 base and J 9 bases, with 15 bases left between them.

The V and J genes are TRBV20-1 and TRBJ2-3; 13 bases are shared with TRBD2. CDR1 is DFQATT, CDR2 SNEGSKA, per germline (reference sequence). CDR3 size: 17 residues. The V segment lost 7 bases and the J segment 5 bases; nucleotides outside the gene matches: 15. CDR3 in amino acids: CSVTFVGLAGYLDTQYF. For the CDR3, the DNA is TGCAGTGTCACCTTCGTGGGACTAGCGGGATATCTAGATACGCAGTATTTT.

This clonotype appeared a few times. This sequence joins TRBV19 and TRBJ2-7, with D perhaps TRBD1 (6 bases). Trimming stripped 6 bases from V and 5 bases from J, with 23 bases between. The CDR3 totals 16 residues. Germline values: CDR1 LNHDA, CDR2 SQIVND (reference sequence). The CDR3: CASSPQRPGHRDEQYF. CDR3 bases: TGTGCCAGTAGCCCGCAGCGCCCGGGACATAGAGACGAGCAGTACTTC.

CDR3 sequence reads: CASSPRAANTEAFF. The CDR3 bases are TGTGCCAGCAGCCCCCGGGCAGCCAACACTGAAGCTTTCTTT. V usage is TRBV5-4 and J usage is TRBJ1-1, with D uncertain. From germline, CDR1 is SGHNT and CDR2 YYREEE (reference sequence). There are 14 residues in the CDR3. With 4 bases removed from V and 2 bases from J, the gap between germline ends came to 12 bases.

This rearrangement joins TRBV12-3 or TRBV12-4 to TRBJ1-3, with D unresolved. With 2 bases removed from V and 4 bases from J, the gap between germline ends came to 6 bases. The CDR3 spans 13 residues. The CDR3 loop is CASSLWSGNTIYF. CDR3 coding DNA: TGTGCCAGCAGTTTATGGAGCGGAAACACCATATATTTT.

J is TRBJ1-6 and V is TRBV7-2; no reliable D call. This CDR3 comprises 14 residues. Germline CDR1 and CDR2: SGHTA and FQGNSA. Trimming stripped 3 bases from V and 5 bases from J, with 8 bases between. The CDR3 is CASSFPRDNSPLHF. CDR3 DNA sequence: TGTGCCAGCAGCTTCCCTAGGGATAATTCACCCCTCCACTTT.

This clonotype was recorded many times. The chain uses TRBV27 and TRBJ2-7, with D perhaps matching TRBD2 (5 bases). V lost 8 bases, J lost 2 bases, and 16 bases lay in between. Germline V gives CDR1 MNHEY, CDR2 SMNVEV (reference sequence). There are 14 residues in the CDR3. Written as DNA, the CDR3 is TGTGCCAGCGCCCCAAGTCGGGGTACCTACGAGCAGTACTTC. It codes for CASAPSRGTYEQYF.

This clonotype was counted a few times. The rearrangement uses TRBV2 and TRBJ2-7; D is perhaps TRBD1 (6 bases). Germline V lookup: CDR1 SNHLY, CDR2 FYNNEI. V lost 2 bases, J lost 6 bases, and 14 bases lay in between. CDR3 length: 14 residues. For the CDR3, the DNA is TGTGCCAGCAGTGAAAACAGGGCGACGGGCGAGCAGTACTTC. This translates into CASSENRATGEQYF.

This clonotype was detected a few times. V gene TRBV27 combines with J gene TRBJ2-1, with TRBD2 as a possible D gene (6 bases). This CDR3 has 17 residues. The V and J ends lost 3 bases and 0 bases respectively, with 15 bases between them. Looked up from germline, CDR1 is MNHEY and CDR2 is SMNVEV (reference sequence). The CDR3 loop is CASSFLPAGPSYNEQFF. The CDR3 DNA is TGTGCCAGCAGTTTTCTTCCAGCGGGTCCCTCCTACAATGAGCAGTTCTTC.

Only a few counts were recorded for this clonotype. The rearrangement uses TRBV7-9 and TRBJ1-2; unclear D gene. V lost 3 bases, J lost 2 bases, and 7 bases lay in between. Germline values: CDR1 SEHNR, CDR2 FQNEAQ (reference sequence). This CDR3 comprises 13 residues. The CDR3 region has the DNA TGTGCCAGCAGCTTGAGGAACAACTATGGCTACACCTTC. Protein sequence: CASSLRNNYGYTF.

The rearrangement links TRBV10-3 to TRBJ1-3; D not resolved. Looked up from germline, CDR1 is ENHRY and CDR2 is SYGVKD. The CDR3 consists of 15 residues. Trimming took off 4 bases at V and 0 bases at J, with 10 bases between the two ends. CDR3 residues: CAISAQAGSGNTIYF. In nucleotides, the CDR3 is TGTGCCATCAGTGCCCAGGCGGGCTCTGGAAACACCATATATTTT.

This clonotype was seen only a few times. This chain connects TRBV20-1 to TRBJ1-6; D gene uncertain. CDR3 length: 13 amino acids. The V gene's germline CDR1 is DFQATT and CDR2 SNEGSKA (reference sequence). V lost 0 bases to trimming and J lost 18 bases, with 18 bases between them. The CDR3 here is CSARDVNRLQRHF. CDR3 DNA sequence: TGCAGTGCTAGAGATGTTAATCGGCTACAACGCCACTTT.

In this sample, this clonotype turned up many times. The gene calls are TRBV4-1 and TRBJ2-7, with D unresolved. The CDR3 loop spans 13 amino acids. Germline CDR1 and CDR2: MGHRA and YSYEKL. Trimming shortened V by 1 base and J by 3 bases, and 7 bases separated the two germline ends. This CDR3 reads CASSQVLHYEQYF. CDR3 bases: TGCGCCAGCAGCCAAGTGCTGCACTACGAGCAGTACTTC.

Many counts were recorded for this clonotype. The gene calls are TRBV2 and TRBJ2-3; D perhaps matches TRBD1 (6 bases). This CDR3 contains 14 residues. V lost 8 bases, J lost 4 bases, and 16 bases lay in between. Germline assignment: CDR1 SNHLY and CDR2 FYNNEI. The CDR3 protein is CASQGGFPPDTQYF. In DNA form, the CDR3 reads TGTGCCAGCCAAGGGGGATTTCCCCCAGATACGCAGTATTTT. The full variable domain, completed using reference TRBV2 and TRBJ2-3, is EPEVTQTPSHQVTQMGQEVILRCVPISNHLYFYWYRQILGQKVEFLVSFYNNEISEKSEIFDDQFSVERPDGSNFTLKIRSTKLEDSAMYFCASQGGFPPDTQYFGPGTRLTVL.

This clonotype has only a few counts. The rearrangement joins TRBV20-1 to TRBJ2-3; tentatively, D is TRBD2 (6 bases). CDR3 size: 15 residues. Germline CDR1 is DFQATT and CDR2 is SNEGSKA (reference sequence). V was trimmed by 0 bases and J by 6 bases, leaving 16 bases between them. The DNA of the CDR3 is TGCAGTGCTAGAGATCTTGCGGGACCTGGGGATACGCAGTATTTT. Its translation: CSARDLAGPGDTQYF.

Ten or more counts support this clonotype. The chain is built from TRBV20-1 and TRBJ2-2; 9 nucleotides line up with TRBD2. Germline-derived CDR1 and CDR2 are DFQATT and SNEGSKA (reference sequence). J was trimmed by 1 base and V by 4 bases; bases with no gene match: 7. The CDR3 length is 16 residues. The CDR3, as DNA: TGCAGTGCTATCGCTAGCGGGACGAAGAACACCGGGGAGCTGTTTTTT. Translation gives CSAIASGTKNTGELFF.

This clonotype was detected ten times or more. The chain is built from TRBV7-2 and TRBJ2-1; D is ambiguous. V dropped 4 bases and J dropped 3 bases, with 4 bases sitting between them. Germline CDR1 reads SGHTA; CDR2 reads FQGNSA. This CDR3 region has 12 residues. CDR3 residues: CASSYDYNEQFF. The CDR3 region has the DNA TGTGCCAGCAGCTACGACTACAATGAGCAGTTCTTC.

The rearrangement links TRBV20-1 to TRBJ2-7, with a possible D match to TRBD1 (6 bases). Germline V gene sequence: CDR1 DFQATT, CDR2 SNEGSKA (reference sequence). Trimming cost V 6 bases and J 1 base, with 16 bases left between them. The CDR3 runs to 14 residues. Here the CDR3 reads CSATNRVISYEQYF. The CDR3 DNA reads TGCAGTGCGACTAACAGGGTTATATCCTACGAGCAGTACTTC.

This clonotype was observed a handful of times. The CDR3 nucleotides are TGTGCCAGCACCCTAGCGGCCCAGGGATTATACCCCCCTAACTATGGCTACACCTTC. Its translation: CASTLAAQGLYPPNYGYTF. The chain uses TRBV28 and TRBJ1-2; D possibly corresponds to TRBD1 (5 bases). Germline V gene lookup returns CDR1 MDHEN and CDR2 SYDVKM. The V end was cut by 7 bases, the J end by 0 bases, with 27 bases between. The length of the CDR3 is 19 residues.

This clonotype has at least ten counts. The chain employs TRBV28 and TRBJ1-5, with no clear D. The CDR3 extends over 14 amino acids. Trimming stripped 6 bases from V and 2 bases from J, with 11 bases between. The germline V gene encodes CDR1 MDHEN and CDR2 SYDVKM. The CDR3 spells CASSPVEGNQPQHF. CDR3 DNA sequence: TGTGCCAGCAGCCCCGTGGAGGGCAATCAGCCCCAGCATTTT.

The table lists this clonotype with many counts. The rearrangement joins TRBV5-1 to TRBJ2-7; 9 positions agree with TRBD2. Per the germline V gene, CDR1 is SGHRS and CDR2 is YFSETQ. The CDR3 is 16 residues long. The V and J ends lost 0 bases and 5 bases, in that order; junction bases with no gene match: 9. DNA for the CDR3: TGCGCCAGCAGCTTGGTAAGCGGGGGGCTTGTCGACGAGCAGTACTTC. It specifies CASSLVSGGLVDEQYF.

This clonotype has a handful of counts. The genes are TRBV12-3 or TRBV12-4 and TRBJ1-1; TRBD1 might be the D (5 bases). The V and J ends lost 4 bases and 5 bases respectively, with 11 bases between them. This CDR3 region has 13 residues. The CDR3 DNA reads TGTGCCAGCAGTTCTGGGGGTATAACTGAAGCTTTCTTT. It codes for CASSSGGITEAFF.

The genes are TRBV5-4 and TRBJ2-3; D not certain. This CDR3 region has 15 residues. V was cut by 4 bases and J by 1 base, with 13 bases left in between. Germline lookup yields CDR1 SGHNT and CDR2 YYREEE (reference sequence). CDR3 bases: TGTGCCAGCAGCCGGTGGACGGACGGCACAGATACGCAGTATTTT. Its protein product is CASSRWTDGTDTQYF. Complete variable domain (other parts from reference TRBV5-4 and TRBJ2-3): ETGVTQSPTHLIKTRGQQVTLRCSSQSGHNTVSWYQQALGQGPQFIFQYYREEENGRGNFPPRFSGLQFPNYSSELNVNALELDDSALYLCASSRWTDGTDTQYFGPGTRLTVL.